These T cell receptor beta chains were read from a single sample in a study of blood T cell repertoires in COVID-19. Profiling relied on immunoSEQ multiplex PCR, and the TCRdb table lists in-frame clones only, not all of them. The data show roughly 75,000 clones, 81% seen once. The sequencing sample was made of peripheral blood. The receptors shown here come from a woman between 65 and 79 years old with acute or convalescent COVID-19. Both conserved end residues are part of each CDR3. A D gene is named only where the DNA matches it firmly. The size field is filled for only some rows; it gives once, few, many or a size class.

CDR3aa | CDR3nt | v_gene | abundance | d_gene | j_gene
CASSSRLASETQYF | TGTGCCAGCAGCTCCAGACTAGCGAGCGAGACCCAGTACTTC | TRBV7-9 | . | TRBD2 | TRBJ2-5
CASSWDRAGNTIYF | TGTGCCAGCAGTTGGGACAGGGCCGGAAACACCATATATTTT | TRBV28 | . | TRBD1 | TRBJ1-3
CATSRAGQGGEQYF | TGTGCCACCAGCAGAGCGGGTCAGGGGGGCGAGCAGTACTTC | TRBV15 | . | . | TRBJ2-7
CASSASGSSGNTIYF | TGTGCCAGCAGCGCTTCAGGAAGCTCTGGAAACACCATATATTTT | TRBV5-8 | . | . | TRBJ1-3
CASSPEPQADTQYF | TGTGCCAGCTCACCTGAGCCCCAAGCAGATACGCAGTATTTT | TRBV18 | once | . | TRBJ2-3
CASRARGRFYGYTF | TGTGCCAGTAGGGCCAGGGGGAGATTCTATGGCTACACCTTC | TRBV19 | . | TRBD1 | TRBJ1-2
CASSPGGSLNTEAFF | TGTGCCAGCAGCCCCGGCGGGTCGCTGAACACTGAAGCTTTCTTT | TRBV25-1 | . | . | TRBJ1-1
CAWSGGGGNQPQHF | TGTGCCTGGAGTGGTGGGGGAGGTAATCAGCCCCAGCATTTT | TRBV30 | . | . | TRBJ1-5
CASGGDNQPQHF | TGTGCCAGCGGGGGGGACAATCAGCCCCAGCATTTT | TRBV12-3/TRBV12-4 | . | . | TRBJ1-5
CSVAPPGAEGYTF | TGCAGCGTTGCTCCCCCAGGGGCGGAAGGCTACACCTTC | TRBV29-1 | . | . | TRBJ1-2
CATSPKISYNSPLHF | TGTGCCACCAGCCCCAAAATCTCCTATAATTCACCCCTCCACTTT | TRBV15 | . | . | TRBJ1-6
CASSPRQGGTNEKLFF | TGTGCCAGCTCACCCAGACAGGGGGGGACTAATGAAAAACTGTTTTTT | TRBV18 | . | TRBD1 | TRBJ1-4
CASSPGQGTLLNTEAFF | TGTGCCAGCAGTCCGGGACAGGGGACTCTTTTGAACACTGAAGCTTTCTTT | TRBV27 | . | TRBD1 | TRBJ1-1
CASSRHNIDGGEQFF | TGTGCCAGCAGCCGACATAACATAGACGGGGGGGAGCAGTTCTTC | TRBV5-6 | once | TRBD2 | TRBJ2-1
CASSSGGGYTF | TGTGCCAGCAGTTCAGGGGGCGGCTACACCTTC | TRBV12-3/TRBV12-4 | . | TRBD1 | TRBJ1-2
CASSERRASNTGELFF | TGTGCCAGCAGTGAACGGAGGGCCTCGAACACCGGGGAGCTGTTTTTT | TRBV2 | . | . | TRBJ2-2
CATSDSLNIQYF | TGTGCCACCAGCGACAGCTTAAACATTCAGTACTTC | TRBV10-3 | . | . | TRBJ2-4
CAFGQGLRETQYF | TGTGCCTTTGGACAGGGGCTCCGAGAGACCCAGTACTTC | TRBV30 | . | TRBD1 | TRBJ2-5
CASSPLWAKETQYF | TGTGCCAGCAGCCCCCTCTGGGCCAAGGAGACCCAGTACTTC | TRBV5-6 | many | . | TRBJ2-5
CASSQGTGFQETQYF | TGCGCCAGCAGCCAAGGAACAGGGTTCCAAGAGACCCAGTACTTC | TRBV5-1 | . | . | TRBJ2-5
CASSPRPGGGPVNTGELFF | TGTGCCAGCTCACCACGCCCGGGAGGGGGTCCTGTTAACACCGGGGAGCTGTTTTTT | TRBV18 | . | TRBD2 | TRBJ2-2
CATTSGGLGETQYF | TGTGCCACCACCTCGGGGGGGCTTGGTGAGACCCAGTACTTC | TRBV7-8 | . | TRBD2 | TRBJ2-5
CASSLQGVGSPLHF | TGTGCCAGCAGCTTACAGGGGGTCGGTTCACCCCTCCACTTT | TRBV5-5 | . | TRBD1 | TRBJ1-6
CASSPLYNSPLHF | TGTGCCAGCAGCCCCCTGTATAATTCACCCCTCCACTTT | TRBV6-6 | once | . | TRBJ1-6
CASSKSRGNNEQFF | TGTGCCAGCAGCAAATCTAGAGGCAACAATGAGCAGTTCTTC | TRBV21-1 | . | . | TRBJ2-1
CASSPLRADLGGNTIYF | TGTGCCAGCTCACCCCTCAGGGCTGACCTTGGAGGAAACACCATATATTTT | TRBV18 | . | . | TRBJ1-3
CASSQAGTYTEAFF | TGTGCCAGCTCCCAGGCAGGCACGTACACTGAAGCTTTCTTT | TRBV18 | once | . | TRBJ1-1
CSGQLAGGATDTQYF | TGCAGCGGCCAACTAGCGGGGGGGGCCACAGATACGCAGTATTTT | TRBV29-1 | . | TRBD2 | TRBJ2-3
CSVDPQVPLVAKLYEQYF | TGCAGCGTTGACCCACAAGTCCCACTCGTAGCGAAACTCTACGAGCAGTACTTC | TRBV29-1 | . | . | TRBJ2-7
CASSPRLAVDNEQFF | TGTGCCAGCAGCCCCCGACTAGCGGTCGACAATGAGCAGTTCTTC | TRBV7-9 | . | TRBD2 | TRBJ2-1
CASSPGVKAGGYTF | TGTGCCAGCAGCCCCGGGGTAAAGGCGGGGGGCTACACCTTC | TRBV7-2 | . | . | TRBJ1-2
CASSQAGLAGLETQYF | TGCGCCAGCAGCCAAGCGGGACTAGCGGGATTGGAGACCCAGTACTTC | TRBV4-1 | . | TRBD2 | TRBJ2-5
CASSVQGQRYEQYF | TGTGCCAGCAGCGTACAGGGACAGAGGTACGAGCAGTACTTC | TRBV7-2 | . | TRBD1 | TRBJ2-7
CAISESGGANTEAFF | TGTGCCATCAGTGAGTCGGGTGGGGCGAACACTGAAGCTTTCTTT | TRBV10-3 | . | . | TRBJ1-1
CASSQDPRGQFTGELFF | TGTGCCAGCAGCCAAGATCCCAGGGGGCAGTTCACCGGGGAGCTGTTTTTT | TRBV3-1/TRBV3-2 | . | TRBD1 | TRBJ2-2
CASSSQFGGWEAFF | TGTGCCAGCAGCTCCCAATTCGGGGGGTGGGAAGCTTTCTTT | TRBV7-9 | few | . | TRBJ1-1
CASSLDPSTETQYF | TGTGCCAGCAGCTTGGATCCTAGCACGGAGACCCAGTACTTC | TRBV5-4 | . | . | TRBJ2-5
CAILSGQGSDTQYF | TGTGCCATCTTATCGGGACAGGGATCAGATACGCAGTATTTT | TRBV10-3 | . | TRBD1 | TRBJ2-3
CATGTGGRNTIYF | TGTGCCACCGGGACAGGGGGCAGAAACACCATATATTTT | TRBV28 | medium-sized | TRBD1 | TRBJ1-3
CASSQVEGSGYTF | TGTGCCAGCAGCCAAGTAGAAGGGAGTGGCTACACCTTC | TRBV4-2 | few | . | TRBJ1-2
CASSPTGEADTQYF | TGTGCCAGCAGCCCGACAGGCGAGGCAGATACGCAGTATTTT | TRBV5-4 | . | . | TRBJ2-3
CALELTGGGYTF | TGTGCCCTGGAGTTGACTGGGGGCGGCTACACCTTC | TRBV30 | . | . | TRBJ1-2
CASSSDRAEQYF | TGTGCCAGCAGTTCGGACAGGGCCGAGCAGTACTTC | TRBV28 | . | TRBD1 | TRBJ2-7